These 18 T cell receptor beta chains originate from one sample sequenced in a study of CD8+CD57+ T cells in acquired aplastic anemia. Patients selected for sequencing had displayed CD8+CD57+ cell expansion by flow cytometry. Researchers used genomic DNA as the template to profile TCR beta VDJ and CDR3. TCRdb independently ran MiXCR on the reads; one entry per CDR3 protein. The table lists under 200,000 distinct CDR3 sequences, more than 45% of them singletons. The sample was sorted CD4+, CD8+, or CD8+CD57+ T cells (not recorded which) from PBMCs. The receptor source for this set is a human donor with aplastic anemia.

With regard to this clonotype: A single base separates this from a much larger clone, so it may be a read error. V and J are TRBV7-3 and TRBJ2-7, with D perhaps TRBD1 (6 bases). Germline values: CDR1 SGHTA, CDR2 FQGTGA. The CDR3 loop spans 16 amino acids. CDR3: CASSPIKGKGVYEQHV. The CDR3 DNA sequence: TGTGCCAGCAGCCCTATTAAGGGGAAGGGGGTTTACGAGCAGCACGTC.

The chain employs TRBV7-9 and TRBJ1-1, with a possible D match to TRBD1 (5 bases). The V and J ends lost 5 bases and 1 base respectively, with 14 bases between them. Germline CDR1 reads SEHNR; CDR2 reads FQNEAQ (reference sequence). The CDR3 has 15 amino acids. In DNA form, the CDR3 reads TGTGCCAGCAGCCCCAGGGTACGGGAGAACACTGAAGCTTTCTTT. Protein: CASSPRVRENTEAFF.

This clonotype was observed a handful of times. The chain uses TRBV6-2 or TRBV6-3 and TRBJ2-5; 9 nucleotides align to TRBD2. The CDR3 length is 17 residues. With 6 bases clipped from V and 0 bases from J, the junction kept 11 bases outside the gene matches. Germline-derived CDR1 and CDR2 are MNHEY and SVGEGT. The DNA for the CDR3 is TGTGCCAGCAGAACGAGGCTAGCGGGATTGTACCAAGAGACCCAGTACTTC. It codes for CASRTRLAGLYQETQYF.

This clonotype has at least ten counts. The J gene is TRBJ1-5, the V gene TRBV6-5; TRBD1 aligns across 7 bases. The V and J ends lost 0 bases and 0 bases, in that order; junction bases with no gene match: 2. This CDR3 spans 16 amino acids. The germline gives CDR1 MNHEY, CDR2 SVGAGI. CDR3 sequence (DNA): TGTGCCAGCAGTTACTCGACAGGGATTAGCAATCAGCCCCAGCATTTT. Protein: CASSYSTGISNQPQHF.

As regards this clonotype: A much larger clone lies one base from this, so it may be a read error. The chain is built from TRBV11-2 and TRBJ1-1; D gene ambiguous. V was clipped by 11 bases and J by 3 bases, with 19 bases between them. The germline gives CDR1 SGHAT, CDR2 FQNNGV. The CDR3 length is 14 residues. The CDR3 loop is CACVQEPGHTEAFF. The CDR3 DNA is TGTGCCTGCGTCCAGGAACCCGGGCACACTGAAGCTTTCTTT.

With regard to this clonotype: The junction shows a germline mismatch at one end, possibly a read error. The rearrangement uses TRBV9 and TRBJ2-1, with TRBD1 matching over 9 bases. The germline V gene has CDR1 SGDLS and CDR2 YYNGEE. This CDR3 region has 15 residues. This CDR3 reads CASGVGDREYNEQFF. The CDR3 nucleotides are TGTGCCAGCGGCGTAGGGGACAGGGAGTACAATGAGCAGTTCTTC.

Regarding this clonotype: The CDR3 does not end in the conserved phenylalanine or tryptophan, so this is likely a read error. The J gene is TRBJ1-2, the V gene TRBV25-1; D unresolved. From germline, CDR1 is MGHDK and CDR2 SYGVNS. V was cut by 3 bases and J by 7 bases, with 15 bases left in between. This CDR3 has 14 residues. The CDR3 here is CASSDGMGEGGYTL. Written as DNA, the CDR3 is TGTGCCAGCAGTGATGGGATGGGTGAGGGTGGCTACACCCTC.

In its sample, this clonotype was seen a few times. This chain links TRBV20-1 with TRBJ1-4, with D unclear. The germline V gene has CDR1 DFQATT and CDR2 SNEGSKA (reference sequence). The CDR3 spans 12 residues. The ends were cut back, 5 bases at V and 3 bases at J, with 7 bases in the middle. Here the CDR3 DNA reads TGCAGTGCTCCAGGCCCTAATGAAAAACTGTTTTTT. The encoded protein is CSAPGPNEKLFF.

The chain links TRBV20-1 to TRBJ2-5; 12 nucleotides line up with TRBD1. The CDR3 is 13 amino acids. The V gene's germline CDR1 is DFQATT and CDR2 SNEGSKA (reference sequence). Here the CDR3 reads CSPGQGARETQYF. The CDR3 coding sequence is TGCAGCCCGGGACAGGGGGCGCGGGAGACCCAGTACTTC.

This clonotype was seen ten or more times. The gene calls are TRBV9 and TRBJ1-3, with D possibly TRBD1 on 6 matching bases. Trimming took 3 bases from V and 8 from J, leaving 12 bases between them. Per the germline V gene, CDR1 is SGDLS and CDR2 is YYNGEE. This CDR3 has 13 amino acids. CDR3 amino acids: CASSARGEHTIYF. CDR3 DNA: TGTGCCAGCAGCGCTAGGGGGGAGCACACCATATATTTT.

This clonotype was counted a single time. The rearrangement uses TRBV29-1 and TRBJ2-1; D is ambiguous. There are 11 residues in the CDR3. V was trimmed by 4 bases and J by 7 bases, leaving 8 bases between them. Germline assignment: CDR1 SQVTM and CDR2 ANQGSEA. CDR3 residues: CSVAGRNEQFF. The CDR3 nucleotides read TGCAGCGTTGCAGGAAGGAATGAGCAGTTCTTC.

The table lists this clonotype with many counts. This chain connects TRBV19 to TRBJ2-1, with TRBD1 matching over 7 bases. The J segment lost 5 bases and the V segment lost 5 bases, leaving 9 bases of the junction unmatched. From germline, CDR1 is LNHDA and CDR2 SQIVND (reference sequence). The CDR3 is 15 amino acids. The DNA for the CDR3 is TGTGCCAGTAGTCCCAGGGACAGATTGGACAATGAGCAGTTCTTC. Amino acid sequence: CASSPRDRLDNEQFF.

The table lists this clonotype with many counts. V gene TRBV20-1 combines with J gene TRBJ2-3, with 13 positions matching TRBD2. Trimming at V came to 1 base and at J to 2 bases, leaving 6 bases not matched to a gene. CDR3 length equals 17 residues. CDR1 is DFQATT and CDR2 is SNEGSKA in the germline V gene (reference sequence). CDR3 nucleotides: TGCAGTGCTAGAGGTCCCGGGACTAGCGGGAACACAGATACGCAGTATTTT. Protein sequence: CSARGPGTSGNTDTQYF.

At least ten counts were recorded for this clonotype. The CDR3: CSVGLGSYTEAFF. CDR3 nucleotides: TGCAGCGTTGGACTAGGGTCGTACACTGAAGCTTTCTTT. The chain recombines TRBV29-1 with TRBJ1-1; D gene unclear. V lost 4 bases and J lost 3, with 12 bases in between. The CDR3 sequence is 13 residues long. CDR1 is SQVTM and CDR2 is ANQGSEA in the germline V gene.

Turning to this clonotype: Just one base apart from a much larger clone, this may be a read error. The gene calls are TRBV7-3 and TRBJ2-2; 10 nucleotides match TRBD1. This CDR3 spans 16 amino acids. Germline CDR1 is SGHTA and CDR2 is FQGTGA. The CDR3 spells CASGLRQGAATGELFF. The CDR3 DNA is TGTGCCAGCGGCTTAAGACAGGGGGCTGCCACCGGGGAGCTGTTTTTT.

The rearrangement links TRBV9 to TRBJ2-7; TRBD1 agrees at 8 bases. The CDR3 extends over 15 amino acids. The germline V gene has CDR1 SGDLS and CDR2 YYNGEE. V shed 3 bases and J 1 base; nucleotides not matched to a gene: 6. DNA for the CDR3: TGTGCCAGCAGCGGCGGACAGGGTCATTCCTACGAGCAGTACGTC. The encoded protein is CASSGGQGHSYEQYV.

This clonotype was counted only a few times. The gene calls are TRBV7-9 and TRBJ2-7, with D uncertain. V shed 0 bases and J shed 0 bases, with 6 bases lying between them. Germline V CDR1 and CDR2: SEHNR, FQNEAQ (reference sequence). The CDR3 is made up of 14 amino acids. CDR3 sequence: CASSLASISYEQYF. The CDR3 DNA sequence: TGTGCCAGCAGCTTAGCCAGTATCTCCTACGAGCAGTACTTC.

This clonotype was seen a handful of times. The CDR3 spells CASSSSGGFQETQYF. The CDR3 DNA sequence: TGTGCCAGCAGTTCGAGCGGGGGATTCCAAGAGACCCAGTACTTC. The chain combines TRBV2 with TRBJ2-5, with TRBD2 identical over 8 bases. The CDR3 runs 15 residues. V shed 5 bases and J 1 base; nucleotides not matched to a gene: 6. The germline CDR1 and CDR2 sequences are SNHLY and FYNNEI.